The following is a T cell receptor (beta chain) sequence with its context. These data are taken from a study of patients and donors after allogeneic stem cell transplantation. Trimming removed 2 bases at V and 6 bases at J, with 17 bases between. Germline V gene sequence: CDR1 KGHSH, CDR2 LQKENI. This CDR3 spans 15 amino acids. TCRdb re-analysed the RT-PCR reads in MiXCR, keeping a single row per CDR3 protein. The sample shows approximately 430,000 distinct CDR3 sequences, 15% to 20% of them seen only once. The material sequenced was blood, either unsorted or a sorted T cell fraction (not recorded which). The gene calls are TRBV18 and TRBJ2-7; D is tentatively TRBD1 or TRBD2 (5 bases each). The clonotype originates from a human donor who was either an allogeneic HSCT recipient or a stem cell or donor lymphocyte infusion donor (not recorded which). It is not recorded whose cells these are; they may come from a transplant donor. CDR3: CASSPKRGLSFEQYF. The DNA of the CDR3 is TGTGCCAGCTCACCAAAGAGGGGTTTATCATTCGAGCAGTACTTC.